This entry describes one T cell receptor beta chain. V lost 1 base and J 0 bases, leaving 11 bases between the germline ends. CDR1 SGDLS and CDR2 YYNGEE come from the germline V gene. The CDR3 covers 15 residues. Brentuximab vedotin exposure varied among the patients, all of whom had relapsed after autologous stem cell transplantation. Clones were read by immunoSEQ multiplex PCR, and TCRdb kept only the in-frame ones, dropping some. The repertoire holds roughly 100,000 clones, 75% to 90% seen once, with more than 6.5% in the top ten. These data belong to a study of PD-1 blockade in classical Hodgkin lymphoma.

The starting material was peripheral blood mononuclear cells (PBMCs), obtained before the second cycle of nivolumab. This rearrangement joins TRBV9 to TRBJ2-7, with D perhaps matching TRBD1 (5 bases). The clonotype was recovered from a human donor with classical Hodgkin lymphoma. CDR3 region: CASSVSAGPSYEQYF. The CDR3 nucleotides read TGTGCCAGCAGCGTATCAGCAGGGCCCTCCTACGAGCAGTACTTC. The entire variable domain, with the rest obtained from reference TRBV9 and TRBJ2-7, is as follows: DSGVTQTPKHLITATGQRVTLRCSPRSGDLSVYWYQQSLDQGLQFLIQYYNGEERAKGNILERFSAQQFPDLHSELNLSSLELGDSALYFCASSVSAGPSYEQYFGPGTRLTVT.